The 2 T cell receptor beta chains below were found in one sample sequenced in a study of T cell clonality in common variable immunodeficiency. Measured with immunoSEQ multiplex PCR; TCRdb has only the in-frame clones, and not every one. Sampling found about 74,000 clones, none seen once. Sequenced material: peripheral blood mononuclear cells. The source of these receptors is a person between 18 and 69 years old in good health.

In regard to this clone: One base away lies a much larger clone, so this may be a sequencing read error. The sequenced part of the CDR3 DNA is TGTGCCAGCAGCTTAATGGCGGGAGGGGGCAATGAG. This codes for CASSLMAGGGNE. The CDR3 as a whole reads CASSLMAGGGNEQFF. V is TRBV11-1 and J is TRBJ2-1, with 9 bases matching TRBD2. The read finishes 3 residues shy of the CDR3 end, and the germline J gene is used to complete it. CDR3 size: 15 residues. CDR1 and CDR2 from the germline V gene are SGHAT and FQDESV (reference sequence). With 2 bases clipped from V and 6 bases from J, the junction kept 5 bases outside the gene matches.

Ten or more counts support this clone. The CDR3 end falls 3 residues outside the read, so it is completed with the germline J gene. J is TRBJ2-5 and V is TRBV7-2; 9 bases align to TRBD1. CDR3 length: 15 residues. Looked up from germline, CDR1 is SGHTA and CDR2 is FQGNSA. The ends lost 1 base at V and 5 bases at J; junction bases unmatched: 5. This CDR3 is CASSLVDRGGETQYF. The sequenced part of the CDR3 DNA is TGTGCCAGCAGCTTAGTGGACAGGGGTGGGGAGACC.